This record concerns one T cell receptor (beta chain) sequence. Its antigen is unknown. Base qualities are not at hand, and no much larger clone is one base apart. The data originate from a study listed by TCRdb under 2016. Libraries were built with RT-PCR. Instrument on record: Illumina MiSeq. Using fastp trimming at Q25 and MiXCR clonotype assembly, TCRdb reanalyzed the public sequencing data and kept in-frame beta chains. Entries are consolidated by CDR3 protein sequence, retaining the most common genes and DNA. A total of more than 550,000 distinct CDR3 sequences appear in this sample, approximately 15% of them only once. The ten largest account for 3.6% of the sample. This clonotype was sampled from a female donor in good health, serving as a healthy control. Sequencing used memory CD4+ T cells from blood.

The CDR3 region reads CAISEPNQPQHF. Read as DNA, the sequence is TGTGCCATCAGTGAGCCCAATCAGCCCCAGCATTTT. The rearrangement joined TRBV10-3 to TRBJ1-5, with no confidently assigned D gene. The germline V gene yields ENHRY for CDR1 and SYGVKD for CDR2. Trimming costs V 2 bases and J 3 bases, and their ends lie 2 bases apart. Spanning cysteine to phenylalanine, the CDR3 consists of 12 amino acids. CDR3 DNA is the only sequence kept; it has 36 bases, read in frame from the first base.